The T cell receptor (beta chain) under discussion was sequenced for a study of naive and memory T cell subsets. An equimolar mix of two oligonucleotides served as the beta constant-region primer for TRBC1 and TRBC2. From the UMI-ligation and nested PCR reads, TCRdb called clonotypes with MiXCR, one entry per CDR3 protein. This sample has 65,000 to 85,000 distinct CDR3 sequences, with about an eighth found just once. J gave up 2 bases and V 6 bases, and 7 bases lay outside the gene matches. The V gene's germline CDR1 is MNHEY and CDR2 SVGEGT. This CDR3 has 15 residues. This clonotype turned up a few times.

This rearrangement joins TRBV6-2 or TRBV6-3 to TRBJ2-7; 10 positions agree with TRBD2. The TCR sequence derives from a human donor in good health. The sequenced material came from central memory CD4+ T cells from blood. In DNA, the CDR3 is TGTGCCAGCAGGACTGGGCTAGCGGGGGCCTACGAGCAGTACTTC. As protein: CASRTGLAGAYEQYF.